This TCR beta chain appears in the sequencing data of a study of T cell clonotyping in hematopoietic cell transplantation. On the study more broadly: Pretransplant recipient samples were taken after cytoreduction.

The CDR3 is 14 amino acids. V lost 7 bases and J lost 6, with 19 bases in between. Germline loops: CDR1 MDHEN, CDR2 SYDVKM. Time point: recipient sample about 28 days before transplant, after cytoreduction. Blood collection times were about day -28 and days 30, 100, 180 posttransplant. General study results and limits: After transplant, recipient diversity fell while pathologically expanded clonotypes grew through day 180.

Method: immunoSEQ multiplex PCR; TCRdb's copy keeps in-frame clones and lacks some. The sample holds 20,000 to 30,000 clones, 65% to 90% seen once. As concerns this clone: What it binds is not known.

The sequence was obtained from a woman aged 60-75 years with acute myeloid leukemia. Some clones in this sample may be carry-over from other donors' samples. This material consisted of peripheral blood mononuclear cells, taken before stem cell transplant. V is TRBV28 and J is TRBJ2-7; possible D gene TRBD2, 7 bases. CDR3 region: CASILTAGASEQYF. The CDR3 nucleotides are TGTGCCAGCATTCTGACTGCGGGGGCTTCCGAGCAGTACTTC. Looking up the rest from reference TRBV28 and TRBJ2-7 gives the full variable domain: DVKVTQSSRYLVKRTGEKVFLECVQDMDHENMFWYRQDPGLGLRLIYFSYDVKMKEKGDIPEGYSVSREKKERFSLILESASTNQTSMYLCASILTAGASEQYFGPGTRLTVT.